This T cell receptor beta chain was captured in a study of T cell repertoires in cytomegalovirus infection. Overall study context: Both a matching HLA type and CMV infection were indicated by public TCR beta signatures.

V lost 6 bases, J lost 0 bases, and 20 bases lay in between. CDR3 size: 16 residues. Germline-derived CDR1 and CDR2 are DFQATT and SNEGSKA (reference sequence). This clonotype was seen a handful of times. Its matching antigen is unknown. TCRdb recomputed calls from the reads with MiXCR, one row per CDR3 protein. The table lists under 300,000 distinct CDR3 sequences, approximately 22% of them singletons. The material sequenced was cultured PBMCs, taken from culture after CMV antigen stimulation. The sequence came from a human donor in good health (CMV status not recorded). Some clones in this sample may be carry-over from other donors' samples. This chain joins TRBV20-1 and TRBJ1-1, with a possible D match to TRBD1 (6 bases). The CDR3 protein is CSAHTGTTYMNTEAFF. In nucleotides, the CDR3 is TGCAGTGCCCACACCGGGACAACCTACATGAACACTGAAGCTTTCTTT.